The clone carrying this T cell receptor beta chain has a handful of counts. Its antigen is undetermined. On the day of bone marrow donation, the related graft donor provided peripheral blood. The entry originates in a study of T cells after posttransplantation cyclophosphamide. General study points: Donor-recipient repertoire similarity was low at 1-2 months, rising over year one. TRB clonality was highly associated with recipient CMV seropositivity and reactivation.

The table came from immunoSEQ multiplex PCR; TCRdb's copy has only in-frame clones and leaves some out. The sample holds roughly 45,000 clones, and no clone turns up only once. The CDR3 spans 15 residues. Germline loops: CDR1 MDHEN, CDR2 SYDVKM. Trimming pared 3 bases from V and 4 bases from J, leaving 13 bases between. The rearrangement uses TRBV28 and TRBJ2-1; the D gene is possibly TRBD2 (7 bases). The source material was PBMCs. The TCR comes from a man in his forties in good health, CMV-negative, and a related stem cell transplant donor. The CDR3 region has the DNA TGTGCCAGCAGTTTCGAGGGGGGGTGGTACAATGAGCAGTTCTTC. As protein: CASSFEGGWYNEQFF.